The source of this TCR beta chain is a study of T-cell memory formation after mild COVID-19. TCRdb passed the 5' RACE reads through MiXCR, listing each CDR3 protein once. The top ten clones hold roughly 7.8% of a sample with hundreds of thousands of distinct CDR3 sequences, 17% of them seen once. This clonotype was counted only a few times. The germline V and J ends were trimmed by 1 base and 1 base, with 27 bases remaining between them. Germline-derived CDR1 and CDR2 are SGHAT and FQNNGV. This CDR3 comprises 21 residues. This TCR derives from an adult woman who had mild COVID-19 (a few samples of this study predate the infection). Cell type and time point are not known. The sample consisted of PBMCs or a T cell subset sorted from them (not recorded which). The V and J genes are TRBV11-2 and TRBJ2-3; tentatively, D is TRBD1 (5 bases). CDR3 region: CASSLGWTLGFENGGTDTQYF. The DNA of the CDR3 is TGTGCCAGCAGCTTAGGGTGGACACTGGGTTTCGAAAACGGTGGCACAGATACGCAGTATTTT.